The present TCR delta chain was sequenced within a study of Vδ1+ human thymocytes. Broader study findings: TRG sequences recurred across donors, whereas TRD sequences stayed essentially private. Bulk repertoire data may be misinterpreted because of unexpected Vdelta2 sequences. Around 20% of thymic delta-chain sequences were Vdelta2, with few Vdelta3, unlike blood Vdelta1+ controls. In the thymus, TRG and TRD repertoires looked highly polyclonal with Gaussian CDR3 lengths.

The CDR3 spans 17 residues. V was shortened by 1 base and J by 0 bases, with 15 bases between the two germline ends. Germline lookup yields CDR1 TSWWSYY and CDR2 QGS. Concerning this clone: Antigen specificity is unknown.

After alphabeta T cell depletion, CD3+ Vdelta1+ Vdelta2- thymocytes were sorted. Sequences come from RNA converted to cDNA by reverse transcription. Multiplex PCR used pooled V-gene forward primers and a constant-region reverse primer to amplify CDR3s. TCRdb re-called the multiplex PCR reads with CATT. Here the sample spans around 76,000 delta-chain clones, about 38% being singletons. The clonotype was recovered from a boy less than two years old who had congenital heart surgery. The chain uses TRDV1 and TRDJ1; D gene unclear. The specimen was Vdelta1+ gamma-delta thymocytes from the thymus. The subset: FACS-sorted CD3+ TCRalphabeta- TCRVdelta1+ TCRVdelta2- thymocytes. CDR3 in DNA: TGTGCTCTTGGGGAACAGGGGCTCCAGACTAACACCGATAAACTCATCTTT. The encoded protein is CALGEQGLQTNTDKLIF.